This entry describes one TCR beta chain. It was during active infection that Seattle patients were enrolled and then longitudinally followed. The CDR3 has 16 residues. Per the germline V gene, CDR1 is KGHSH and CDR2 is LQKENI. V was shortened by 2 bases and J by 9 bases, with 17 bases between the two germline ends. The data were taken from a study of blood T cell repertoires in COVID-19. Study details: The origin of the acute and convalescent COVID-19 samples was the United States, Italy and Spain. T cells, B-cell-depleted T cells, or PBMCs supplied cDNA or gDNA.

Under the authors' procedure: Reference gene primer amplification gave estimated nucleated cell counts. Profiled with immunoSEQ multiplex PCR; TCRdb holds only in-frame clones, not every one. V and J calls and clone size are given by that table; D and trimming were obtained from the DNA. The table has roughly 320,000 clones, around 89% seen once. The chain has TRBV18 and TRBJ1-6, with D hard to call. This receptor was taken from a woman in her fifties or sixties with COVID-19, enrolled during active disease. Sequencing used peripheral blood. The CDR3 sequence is CASSPVLQSRGSPLHF. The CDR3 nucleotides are TGTGCCAGCTCACCAGTTCTACAATCGAGAGGTTCACCCCTCCACTTT.